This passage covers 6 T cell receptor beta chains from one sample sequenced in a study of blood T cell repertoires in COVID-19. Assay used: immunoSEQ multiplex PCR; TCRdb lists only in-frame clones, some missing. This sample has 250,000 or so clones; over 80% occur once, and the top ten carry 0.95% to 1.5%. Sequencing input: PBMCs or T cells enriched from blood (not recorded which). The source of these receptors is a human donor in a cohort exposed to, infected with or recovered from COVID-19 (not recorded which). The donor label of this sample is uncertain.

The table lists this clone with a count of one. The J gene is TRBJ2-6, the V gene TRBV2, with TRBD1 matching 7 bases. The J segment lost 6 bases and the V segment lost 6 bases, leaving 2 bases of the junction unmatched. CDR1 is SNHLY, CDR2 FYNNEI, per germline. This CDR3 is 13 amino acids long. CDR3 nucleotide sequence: TGTGCCAGCAGGGGACAGCCGGCCAACGTCCTGACTTTC. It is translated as CASRGQPANVLTF.

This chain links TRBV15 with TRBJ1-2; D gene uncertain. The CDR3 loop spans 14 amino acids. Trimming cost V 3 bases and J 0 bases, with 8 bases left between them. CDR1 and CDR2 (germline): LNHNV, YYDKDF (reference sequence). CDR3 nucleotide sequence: TGTGCCACCAGCAGCGGGGAGACTAACTATGGCTACACCTTC. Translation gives CATSSGETNYGYTF.

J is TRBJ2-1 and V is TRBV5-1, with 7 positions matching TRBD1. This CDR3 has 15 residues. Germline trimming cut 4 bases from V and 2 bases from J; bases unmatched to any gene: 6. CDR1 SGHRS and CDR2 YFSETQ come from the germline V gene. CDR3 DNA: TGCGCCAGCAGCGTACAGGGGATCACCTACAATGAGCAGTTCTTC. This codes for CASSVQGITYNEQFF. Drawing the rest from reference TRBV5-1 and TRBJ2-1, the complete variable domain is KAGVTQTPRYLIKTRGQQVTLSCSPISGHRSVSWYQQTPGQGLQFLFEYFSETQRNKGNFPGRFSGRQFSNSRSEMNVSTLELGDSALYLCASSVQGITYNEQFFGPGTRLTVL.

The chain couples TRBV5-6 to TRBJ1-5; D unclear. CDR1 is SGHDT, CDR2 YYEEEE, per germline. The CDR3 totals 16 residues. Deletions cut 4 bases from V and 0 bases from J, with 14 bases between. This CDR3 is CASSPGFGVSNQPQHF. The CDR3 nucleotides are TGTGCCAGCAGCCCCGGGTTCGGGGTTAGCAATCAGCCCCAGCATTTT.

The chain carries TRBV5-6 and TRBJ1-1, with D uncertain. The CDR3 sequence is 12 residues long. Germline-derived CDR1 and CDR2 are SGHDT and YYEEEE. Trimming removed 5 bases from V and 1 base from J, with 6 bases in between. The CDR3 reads CASRRGNTEAFF. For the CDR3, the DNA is TGTGCCAGCAGGCGGGGGAACACTGAAGCTTTCTTT.

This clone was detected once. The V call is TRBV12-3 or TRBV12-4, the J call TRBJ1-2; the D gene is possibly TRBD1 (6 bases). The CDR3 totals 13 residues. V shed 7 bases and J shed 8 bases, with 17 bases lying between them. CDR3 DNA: TGTGCCAGCACCCCAGGGGTTCTGTCGGGCTACACCTTC. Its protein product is CASTPGVLSGYTF.